Listed below are T cell receptor beta chains from one sample, sequenced in a study of cytomegalovirus exposure and HLA in healthy donors. Repertoires were generated with immunoSEQ multiplex PCR, while TCRdb's copy carries only in-frame clones and drops some. The data hold 200,000 to 250,000 clones, with approximately 80% observed a single time. Source material: PBMCs. Every receptor here comes from a male donor in good health and CMV-seronegative. Each CDR3 is given with its conserved first and last residue.

v_gene | CDR3aa
TRBV6-6 | CASIRGRDVAAQYF
TRBV5-1 | CASSSNWTGIGNTIYF
TRBV6-6 | CASSRTSGTGELFF
TRBV6-5 | CASSRSRGSEQFF
TRBV2 | CASSEPPRDRGSKTQYF
TRBV6-1 | CASTLTGEANYGYTF
TRBV9 | CASSVRGLGEQYF
TRBV25-1 | CASSDWTGWAFF
TRBV28 | CASSPPGLPSTDTQYF
TRBV7-9 | CASSREVSGNTDTQYF
TRBV5-6 | CASSPGQGTHEQYF
TRBV6-1 | CASRSSGPKNIQYF
TRBV25-1 | CASSESRGVNTEAFF
TRBV2 | CASSEGTEGEKLFF
TRBV6-1 | CASSVSQAARGEAFF
TRBV7-3 | CASSPRDRGETQYF
TRBV13 | CASSQTSNEQFF
TRBV21-1 | CANIIGRAIGEQYF
TRBV5-1 | CASSLVYYEQFF
TRBV7-9 | CASSFISYEQYF
TRBV6-1 | CASSTGAANTEAFF
TRBV6-1 | CASSPGTAMNTEAFF
TRBV11-2 | CASSSPWDLSTEGETQYF
TRBV28 | CASTRDSEETQYF
TRBV9 | CASSVEWDSSAYEQYF
TRBV28 | CASVKDRGENIQYF
TRBV20-1 | CSAYWNYGYTF
TRBV19 | CASSKLADSYNEQFF
TRBV7-6 | CASSLIPGLAGSPPYNEQFF
TRBV7-2 | CASSFTSLYGYTF
TRBV18 | CASSPPLQGSWNEQYF
TRBV30 | CAWSALEEKLFF
TRBV19 | CASSIRPGQVNEQFF
TRBV5-1 | CASSAQGINEQYF